These T cell receptor beta chains were read from a single sample in a study of spatial heterogeneity in lung cancer. MiXCR, run by TCRdb on the 5' RACE reads, gives a single entry per CDR3 protein. The sample consists of tens of thousands of distinct CDR3 sequences, over 6% of them appearing once. The sequences come from PBMCs, collected at surgery. The source is a male donor with early-stage non-small cell lung cancer. Both conserved end residues are part of each CDR3. D genes are given only for firm matches. Clone size is shown for a subset of rows, as once, few, many or a class of expanded clone.

few	TRBV5-4	13	TRBJ2-7	NA	TGTGCCAGCAGCTTGGCCGCGGGTTACGAGCAGTACTTC	CASSLAAGYEQYF
many	TRBV10-2	13	TRBJ2-7	NA	TGCGCCAGCAGTGACGGACAGCTCTACGAGCAGTACTTC	CASSDGQLYEQYF
NA	TRBV21-1	11	TRBJ2-5	NA	TGTGCCAGCAGCAAAAAGGAGGCCCAGTACTTC	CASSKKEAQYF
NA	TRBV2	13	TRBJ1-1	NA	TGTGCCAGCAGTCCAGGACCCAACACTGAAGCTTTCTTT	CASSPGPNTEAFF
NA	TRBV3-1	14	TRBJ2-7	TRBD1	TGTGCCAGCAGCTACCGGGACAGGGACTACGAGCAGTACTTC	CASSYRDRDYEQYF
few	TRBV29-1	10	TRBJ2-7	NA	TGCAGCGCTTGGGGTAGTGAGCAGTACTTC	CSAWGSEQYF
many	TRBV7-2	14	TRBJ2-1	NA	TGTGCCAGCAGTGACAGGAGTTCCCACAATGAGCAGTTCTTC	CASSDRSSHNEQFF
many	TRBV7-9	14	TRBJ1-1	NA	TGTGCCAGCGGCGGAGGGCAACCTGGCACTGAAGCTTTCTTT	CASGGGQPGTEAFF
few	TRBV25-1	15	TRBJ2-5	TRBD1	TGTGCCAGCAGTGATCACAGGGGTCCTCGGGAGACCCAGTACTTC	CASSDHRGPRETQYF
few	TRBV20-1	14	TRBJ2-7	TRBD1	TGCAGTGCTACCGACAGGGGGTTACCCTACGAGCAGTACTTC	CSATDRGLPYEQYF
many	TRBV28	14	TRBJ2-5	NA	TGTGCCAGCAGTCCCCCAGGCAGCCAAGAGACCCAGTACTTC	CASSPPGSQETQYF
many	TRBV28	14	TRBJ2-1	TRBD2	TGTGCCAGCAGTTCGGGACTAGATGGCTATGAGCAGTTCTTC	CASSSGLDGYEQFF
many	TRBV5-1	15	TRBJ2-1	TRBD1	TGCGCCAGCAGCGTACAGGGGGGTCCCTACAATGAGCAGTTCTTC	CASSVQGGPYNEQFF
many	TRBV28	15	TRBJ2-2	NA	TGTGCCAGCAGTCAAACTTCAGGGGCCACCGGGGAGCTGTTTTTT	CASSQTSGATGELFF
few	TRBV7-3	13	TRBJ1-2	NA	TGTGCCAGCAGCTCAGGACAGCTCTATGGCTACACCTTC	CASSSGQLYGYTF
many	TRBV3-1	16	TRBJ1-3	NA	TGTGCCAGCAGCCAAGATGTGACACTCTCTGGAAACACCATATATTTT	CASSQDVTLSGNTIYF
many	TRBV2	14	TRBJ2-5	NA	TGTGCCAGCAGTGAAGGGCTAGGCGGAGAGACCCAGTACTTC	CASSEGLGGETQYF
many	TRBV4-2	15	TRBJ1-1	NA	TGTGCCAGCAGCCAAGAAGTCAGGGGAAACACTGAAGCTTTCTTT	CASSQEVRGNTEAFF
many	TRBV5-1	14	TRBJ1-2	NA	TGCGCCAGCAGCTTGTCCCCCGGCAACTATGGCTACACCTTC	CASSLSPGNYGYTF
few	TRBV10-3	13	TRBJ2-5	NA	TGTGCCATCAGCCAGGGGCTCCAAGAGACCCAGTACTTC	CAISQGLQETQYF
medium-sized	TRBV12-3/TRBV12-4	15	TRBJ2-1	TRBD2	TGTGCCAGCGGCCCGGGACTAGCGGGTTACAATGAGCAGTTCTTC	CASGPGLAGYNEQFF
many	TRBV27	13	TRBJ1-1	NA	TGTGCCAGCAGTCCTCAGGGGAACACTGAAGCTTTCTTT	CASSPQGNTEAFF
NA	TRBV20-1	15	TRBJ1-2	TRBD1	TGCAGTGCTAGAAGTGGGGACAGGGCTAACTATGGCTACACCTTC	CSARSGDRANYGYTF
few	TRBV6-4	15	TRBJ2-1	NA	TGTGCCAGCAGTGACTCTCTTTCCTCTTGGAATGAGCAGTTCTTC	CASSDSLSSWNEQFF
many	TRBV20-1	18	TRBJ2-3	TRBD2	TGCAGTGCTAGAGTAGAGGGGTCTAGCGGTTTTCGAAAGGGTACGCAGTATTTT	CSARVEGSSGFRKGTQYF